The 14 T cell receptor beta chains presented below share a single source sample, sequenced in a study of T-cell memory formation after mild COVID-19. TCRdb independently ran MiXCR on the 5' RACE reads; one entry per CDR3 protein. The data contain approximately 230,000 distinct CDR3 sequences, about 16% of them singletons. The sequenced sample was PBMCs or a T cell subset sorted from them (not recorded which). The source is a man younger than 35 who had mild COVID-19 (a few samples of this study predate the infection). Cell type and time point are not known.

In this sample, this clonotype turned up a few times. V and J are TRBV7-2 and TRBJ2-3, with 7 bases that match TRBD1. Trimming cost V 5 bases and J 2 bases; bases outside gene matches: 4. CDR1 and CDR2 (germline): SGHTA, FQGNSA. This CDR3 has 14 residues. CDR3 in amino acids: CASSVGGPTDTQYF. The CDR3 coding sequence is TGTGCCAGCAGCGTAGGGGGCCCCACAGATACGCAGTATTTT.

V is TRBV7-9 and J is TRBJ1-1, with D possibly matching TRBD1 (5 bases). Looked up from germline, CDR1 is SEHNR and CDR2 is FQNEAQ (reference sequence). Trimming removed 7 bases at V and 5 bases at J, with 8 bases between. The CDR3 loop spans 11 amino acids. The CDR3: CASKGITEAFF. CDR3 sequence (DNA): TGTGCCAGCAAGGGGATAACTGAAGCTTTCTTT.

There are a few counts of this clonotype. The rearrangement links TRBV28 to TRBJ2-7, with unresolved D. CDR1 is MDHEN and CDR2 is SYDVKM in the germline V gene. Trimming shortened V by 8 bases and J by 2 bases, and 7 bases separated the two germline ends. This CDR3 has 11 residues. Here the CDR3 reads CASRSAYEQYV. As DNA, the CDR3 is TGTGCCAGCCGGTCAGCCTACGAGCAGTACGTC.

DNA for the CDR3: TGTGCCAGCAGCCCCGGACTAGCCTACAATGAGCAGTTCTTC. Its protein product is CASSPGLAYNEQFF. The rearrangement joins TRBV7-2 to TRBJ2-1; 7 bases fit TRBD2. The CDR3 is 14 amino acids. The germline V gene encodes CDR1 SGHTA and CDR2 FQGNSA. The junction had 3 bases not matched to a gene; V was cut back by 5 bases and J by 2 bases.

This clonotype was recorded a few times. V gene TRBV7-8 combines with J gene TRBJ1-2; no clear D. The CDR3 runs to 14 residues. Germline V gives CDR1 SGHVS, CDR2 FQNEAQ. The V and J ends lost 7 bases and 2 bases respectively, with 14 bases between them. The CDR3 nucleotides are TGTGCCAGCACCCGACCCCCGGCGAACTATGGCTACACCTTC. Its protein is CASTRPPANYGYTF.

This clonotype is medium-sized in the sample. The chain is built from TRBV12-3 or TRBV12-4 and TRBJ2-2, with D uncertain. CDR3 length: 14 amino acids. V was clipped by 7 bases and J by 4 bases, with 13 bases between them. This CDR3 is CASTTVLSTGELFF. CDR3 in DNA: TGTGCCAGCACCACGGTTCTTTCCACCGGGGAGCTGTTTTTT.

In this sample, this clonotype turned up a few times. The genes are TRBV6-5 and TRBJ2-5, with 7 bases matching TRBD1. CDR1 MNHEY and CDR2 SVGAGI come from the germline V gene. Trimming removed 5 bases from V and 0 bases from J; junction bases left unmatched: 3. The CDR3 covers 14 residues. The DNA for the CDR3 is TGTGCCAGCAGTCAGACAGGGAACCAAGAGACCCAGTACTTC. Translation: CASSQTGNQETQYF.

In this sample, this clonotype turned up a few times. This chain connects TRBV18 to TRBJ2-1; maybe TRBD2 (5 bases). This CDR3 has 15 amino acids. Per the germline V gene, CDR1 is KGHSH and CDR2 is LQKENI. Trimming pared 3 bases from V and 9 bases from J, leaving 18 bases between. The CDR3 DNA is TGTGCCAGCTCACCGCCCGGATTCGGGGATAGTGAGCAGTTCTTC. Translating gives CASSPPGFGDSEQFF.

The chain links TRBV6-1 to TRBJ2-6; D possibly corresponds to TRBD2 (5 bases). Germline V CDR1 and CDR2: MNHNS, SASEGT. The germline V and J ends were trimmed by 6 bases and 0 bases, with 9 bases remaining between them. CDR3 size: 15 residues. The CDR3 spells CASRSGSSGANVLTF. The CDR3 coding sequence is TGTGCCAGCAGGTCGGGGAGCTCTGGGGCCAACGTCCTGACTTTC.

V gene TRBV20-1 combines with J gene TRBJ1-5; D is undetermined. Germline-derived CDR1 and CDR2 are DFQATT and SNEGSKA (reference sequence). Between the trimmed V and J ends, which lost 6 bases and 2 bases, there was a span of 14 bases. The CDR3 extends over 14 amino acids. CDR3 loop: CSAHPALGNQPQHF. The CDR3 DNA reads as TGCAGTGCCCATCCAGCCTTGGGCAATCAGCCCCAGCATTTT.

This clonotype was observed a few times. V gene TRBV5-1 combines with J gene TRBJ1-1; 7 bases fit TRBD1. The germline V gene has CDR1 SGHRS and CDR2 YFSETQ. This CDR3 spans 16 amino acids. Trimming cost V 0 bases and J 0 bases; bases outside gene matches: 5. The CDR3 DNA reads as TGCGCCAGCAGCTTGGGCCTTACAGGGGTGAACACTGAAGCTTTCTTT. It specifies CASSLGLTGVNTEAFF.

This clonotype was seen repeatedly, ten times or more. This chain connects TRBV7-9 to TRBJ1-5; possible D gene TRBD1, 6 bases. The CDR3 runs 13 residues. CDR1 is SEHNR and CDR2 is FQNEAQ in the germline V gene (reference sequence). CDR3 bases: TGTGCTTGGAGCCGGGGGCCCAATCAGCCCCAGCATTTT. It codes for CAWSRGPNQPQHF.

The chain couples TRBV20-1 to TRBJ1-2, with unresolved D. The CDR3 is 12 amino acids. CDR1 is DFQATT and CDR2 is SNEGSKA in the germline V gene (reference sequence). V lost 7 bases and J lost 0, with 9 bases in between. As DNA, the CDR3 is TGCAGTGGTCCGTTAGCTAACTATGGCTACACCTTC. This codes for CSGPLANYGYTF.

This clonotype was counted at least ten times. The rearrangement uses TRBV5-4 and TRBJ2-2; D is uncertain. This CDR3 region has 15 residues. Trimming took 4 bases from V and 1 from J, leaving 11 bases between them. In germline, CDR1 is SGHNT, CDR2 YYREEE (reference sequence). The CDR3 coding sequence is TGTGCCAGCAGCACGGATCAACTGAACACCGGGGAGCTGTTTTTT. Translated: CASSTDQLNTGELFF.